The 25 T cell receptor beta chains given below trace back to one sample, sequenced in a study of blood T cell repertoires in COVID-19. This table comes from immunoSEQ multiplex PCR, and its TCRdb copy is limited to in-frame clones, with some not included. The sample includes a few hundred thousand clones, 75% to 90% seen only once; the top ten take more than 0.8%. Sequences were obtained from PBMCs or T cells enriched from blood (not recorded which). These receptors were collected from a man in his late teens or twenties who had recovered from COVID-19.

The chain links TRBV27 to TRBJ2-1; D may be TRBD2 (6 bases). V dropped 1 base and J dropped 0 bases, with 10 bases sitting between them. This CDR3 spans 16 amino acids. From germline, CDR1 is MNHEY and CDR2 SMNVEV (reference sequence). The CDR3 loop reads CASSLFSGSSYNEQFF. The CDR3 nucleotides read TGTGCCAGCAGTTTATTTTCCGGGAGCTCCTACAATGAGCAGTTCTTC.

The chain couples TRBV19 to TRBJ2-1; 9 positions match TRBD1. Germline V lookup: CDR1 LNHDA, CDR2 SQIVND (reference sequence). The J segment lost 4 bases and the V segment lost 6 bases, leaving 7 bases of the junction unmatched. The CDR3 is made up of 15 amino acids. CDR3 protein: CASREGDRAYNEQFF. The CDR3 DNA follows: TGTGCCAGTAGGGAGGGGGACAGGGCGTACAATGAGCAGTTCTTC.

V gene TRBV5-1 combines with J gene TRBJ2-7, with D perhaps TRBD1 (6 bases). Trimming took off 1 base at V and 5 bases at J, with 10 bases between the two ends. Per the germline V gene, CDR1 is SGHRS and CDR2 is YFSETQ. This CDR3 contains 13 residues. The CDR3 here is CASSLSRDNEQYF. The CDR3 DNA follows: TGCGCCAGCAGCTTGAGCAGGGACAACGAGCAGTACTTC.

The chain is built from TRBV7-8 and TRBJ2-1, with D possibly being TRBD1 (5 bases). From germline, CDR1 is SGHVS and CDR2 FQNEAQ. The CDR3 is made up of 15 amino acids. The V end lost 5 bases, the J end lost 0 bases, and 11 bases lay between the germline ends. The CDR3 DNA reads TGTGCCAGCAGCCTCAGGGCCCTCTCCTACAATGAGCAGTTCTTC. Translation: CASSLRALSYNEQFF.

The chain is built from TRBV7-3 and TRBJ2-1, with 13 bases that match TRBD2. The J segment lost 8 bases and the V segment lost 4 bases, leaving 11 bases of the junction unmatched. This CDR3 is 17 amino acids long. The germline V gene has CDR1 SGHTA and CDR2 FQGTGA. CDR3 sequence: CASSSPLTSGRNDEQFF. The CDR3 region has the DNA TGTGCCAGCAGCTCCCCTTTGACTAGCGGGAGGAATGATGAGCAGTTCTTC.

This clone was recorded once. The chain joins TRBV4-2 to TRBJ1-6; D not certain. Trimming shortened V by 3 bases and J by 10 bases, and 7 bases separated the two germline ends. This CDR3 comprises 12 residues. Germline V gives CDR1 LGHNA, CDR2 YNFKEQ. CDR3 bases: TGTGCCAGCAGCCAGCTGAGATCACCCCTCCACTTT. It specifies CASSQLRSPLHF.

The V call is TRBV5-1, the J call TRBJ2-3; TRBD2 agrees at 8 bases. CDR3 length: 15 residues. V shed 3 bases and J 2 bases; nucleotides not matched to a gene: 5. Germline V CDR1 and CDR2: SGHRS, YFSETQ. For the CDR3, the DNA is TGCGCCAGCAGCTCCAGCGGGAGAAACACAGATACGCAGTATTTT. Amino acids: CASSSSGRNTDTQYF.

This chain links TRBV2 with TRBJ2-3; the D gene is possibly TRBD2 (5 bases). The V end was cut by 6 bases, the J end by 0 bases, with 10 bases between. CDR1 SNHLY and CDR2 FYNNEI come from the germline V gene. The CDR3 runs 14 residues. This CDR3 is CASRVGGSTDTQYF. CDR3 coding DNA: TGTGCCAGCAGAGTCGGAGGAAGCACAGATACGCAGTATTTT.

The rearrangement joins TRBV7-9 to TRBJ1-4; 10 nucleotides match TRBD1. The junction had 6 bases not matched to a gene; V was cut back by 5 bases and J by 6 bases. Germline V gene data show CDR1 as SEHNR and CDR2 as FQNEAQ (reference sequence). CDR3 length: 15 amino acids. The chain's CDR3 is CASSKQGQGHEKLFF. The CDR3 DNA follows: TGTGCCAGCAGCAAACAGGGACAGGGGCATGAAAAACTGTTTTTT.

The chain couples TRBV29-1 to TRBJ2-1, with 14 bases fitting TRBD2. V gave up 7 bases and J gave up 10 bases; unmatched junction bases: 9. The CDR3 is 14 residues long. Germline-derived CDR1 and CDR2 are SQVTM and ANQGSEA. The CDR3 DNA sequence: TGCAGCGCTACGGGACTAGCGGGAGTTCGGGAGCAGTTCTTC. It is translated as CSATGLAGVREQFF.

V is TRBV7-9 and J is TRBJ2-1; 7 nucleotides align to TRBD2. Per the germline V gene, CDR1 is SEHNR and CDR2 is FQNEAQ (reference sequence). V dropped 0 bases and J dropped 5; count of bases not matched to a gene: 13. The CDR3 spans 18 residues. The CDR3 is CASSLARSGVPWDNEQFF. Written as DNA, the CDR3 is TGTGCCAGCAGCTTAGCTCGCAGCGGGGTCCCTTGGGACAATGAGCAGTTCTTC.

The gene calls are TRBV7-6 and TRBJ2-3, with 8 bases lining up with TRBD2. With V trimmed by 6 bases and J by 4 bases, 9 bases remained unmatched. CDR1 and CDR2 from the germline V gene are SGHVS and FNYEAQ. The CDR3 has 15 amino acids. The CDR3 here is CASSQTGLDADTQYF. The CDR3 DNA reads TGTGCCAGCAGTCAAACGGGACTAGACGCAGATACGCAGTATTTT.

The chain carries TRBV5-4 and TRBJ2-1; the match to TRBD2 covers 7 bases. Per germline, CDR1 SGHNT and CDR2 YYREEE (reference sequence). The junction had 3 bases not matched to a gene; V was cut back by 0 bases and J by 12 bases. This CDR3 spans 12 amino acids. The CDR3 loop reads CASSLDQRGQFF. The CDR3 DNA sequence: TGTGCCAGCAGCTTGGATCAGCGGGGGCAGTTCTTC.

The chain is built from TRBV4-3 and TRBJ1-2, with TRBD1 matching over 10 bases. Trimming at V came to 0 bases and at J to 8 bases, leaving 6 bases not matched to a gene. This CDR3 contains 15 residues. The germline CDR1 and CDR2 sequences are LGHNA and YSLEER. The DNA for the CDR3 is TGCGCCAGCAGCCAAGACCGGGACAGGGGTCGCGGCTACACCTTC. As protein: CASSQDRDRGRGYTF.

The chain employs TRBV11-2 and TRBJ1-2; maybe TRBD1 (5 bases). CDR1 and CDR2 (germline): SGHAT, FQNNGV. V was pared by 0 bases and J by 6 bases, with 14 bases between. The CDR3 extends over 15 amino acids. The CDR3 sequence: CASSLDGSRGDGYTF. The CDR3 DNA reads TGTGCCAGCAGCTTAGATGGTAGTAGGGGCGATGGCTACACCTTC.

This clone occurred once. The CDR3 sequence: CASSSLIRTSGGHTTYNEQFF. Written as DNA, the CDR3 is TGTGCCAGCAGTTCCCTCATACGGACTAGCGGGGGCCACACTACCTACAATGAGCAGTTCTTC. The chain has TRBV27 and TRBJ2-1; 13 bases map to TRBD2. This CDR3 has 21 residues. Trimming cost V 4 bases and J 2 bases; bases outside gene matches: 17. In germline, CDR1 is MNHEY, CDR2 SMNVEV (reference sequence).

The genes are TRBV11-2 and TRBJ2-1, with D possibly being TRBD2 (6 bases). The CDR3 extends over 11 amino acids. The V and J ends lost 3 bases and 15 bases respectively, with 12 bases between them. Germline V gives CDR1 SGHAT, CDR2 FQNNGV. The CDR3 DNA sequence: TGTGCCAGCAGCTTCGGGGGAGCCGGGTTCTTC. The encoded protein is CASSFGGAGFF.

This clone has just one count. The chain joins TRBV7-3 to TRBJ2-5; the D gene is possibly TRBD2 (6 bases). V was clipped by 8 bases and J by 5 bases, with 15 bases between them. The CDR3 runs 13 residues. Per the germline V gene, CDR1 is SGHTA and CDR2 is FQGTGA. CDR3 DNA: TGTGCCAGCTCTTTAGGGGAGGCGGAGACCCAGTACTTC. It codes for CASSLGEAETQYF.

The rearrangement links TRBV19 to TRBJ1-1, with D uncertain. CDR1 and CDR2 from the germline V gene are LNHDA and SQIVND (reference sequence). There are 12 residues in the CDR3. V lost 10 bases and J lost 4, with 13 bases in between. Here the CDR3 reads CATFSGFTEAFF. The CDR3 DNA reads as TGTGCCACCTTCAGCGGGTTCACTGAAGCTTTCTTT. Together with reference TRBV19 and TRBJ1-1, the CDR3 gives the full variable domain: DGGITQSPKYLFRKEGQNVTLSCEQNLNHDAMYWYRQDPGQGLRLIYYSQIVNDFQKGDIAEGYSVSREKKESFPLTVTSAQKNPTAFYLCATFSGFTEAFFGQGTRLTVV.

J is TRBJ1-4 and V is TRBV6-5; D ambiguous. V lost 5 bases and J 8 bases, leaving 15 bases between the germline ends. This CDR3 has 14 amino acids. Looked up from germline, CDR1 is MNHEY and CDR2 is SVGAGI. Written as DNA, the CDR3 is TGTGCCAGCAGTCGCTTAGTGGAGGCCGAAAAACTGTTTTTT. As protein: CASSRLVEAEKLFF.

This chain links TRBV4-1 with TRBJ2-7, with a possible D match to TRBD2 (6 bases). Trimming shortened V by 0 bases and J by 4 bases, and 13 bases separated the two germline ends. CDR1 MGHRA and CDR2 YSYEKL come from the germline V gene. The CDR3 is made up of 15 amino acids. In DNA, the CDR3 is TGCGCCAGCAGCCAAGATCCTGGCGGGGCGTACGAGCAGTACTTC. It codes for CASSQDPGGAYEQYF.

This clone was detected only once. The rearrangement links TRBV10-3 to TRBJ2-7; 7 nucleotides align to TRBD2. J was trimmed by 3 bases and V by 3 bases; bases with no gene match: 5. The CDR3 sequence is 14 residues long. Per the germline V gene, CDR1 is ENHRY and CDR2 is SYGVKD. DNA for the CDR3: TGTGCCATCAGTGAACTAGCGCGAAACTACGAGCAGTACTTC. This translates into CAISELARNYEQYF.

This clone was recorded many times. This sequence joins TRBV12-3 or TRBV12-4 and TRBJ1-2, with D possibly being TRBD1 (6 bases). This CDR3 spans 13 amino acids. The V gene lost 6 bases and the J gene lost 4 bases, with 12 bases spanning the gap. The CDR3 is CASSPQDSYGYTF. As DNA, the CDR3 is TGTGCCAGCAGCCCCCAGGACAGCTATGGCTACACCTTC.

The chain couples TRBV4-1 to TRBJ2-4; 9 nucleotides agree with TRBD1. The J segment lost 13 bases and the V segment lost 1 base, leaving 14 bases of the junction unmatched. The germline V gene has CDR1 MGHRA and CDR2 YSYEKL. The length of the CDR3 is 16 residues. The chain's CDR3 is CASSQGAGTGTPRQYF. CDR3 sequence (DNA): TGCGCCAGCAGCCAAGGGGCCGGGACAGGGACCCCCCGGCAGTACTTC.

V gene TRBV4-1 combines with J gene TRBJ2-1, with unresolved D. Germline CDR1 MGHRA, CDR2 YSYEKL. CDR3 length: 12 amino acids. The germline V and J ends were trimmed by 1 base and 9 bases, with 7 bases remaining between them. The CDR3 DNA follows: TGCGCCAGCAGCCAAGTAGTCGGTGAGCAGTTCTTC. Translated, it gives CASSQVVGEQFF.